These 9 T cell receptor beta chains share one sample of origin, sequenced in a study of cytomegalovirus exposure and HLA in healthy donors. Sequencing was performed with immunoSEQ multiplex PCR; in TCRdb, only in-frame clones are kept and a portion is missing. The table shows fewer than 90,000 clones, with roughly 94% occurring only once. Material: PBMCs. All receptors come from a woman in her late teens or twenties in good health and CMV-seropositive.

The chain uses TRBV5-4 and TRBJ1-6, with 9 bases aligning to TRBD1. The CDR3 has 16 residues. Germline loops: CDR1 SGHNT, CDR2 YYREEE (reference sequence). Unmatched junction bases numbered 10, after V lost 4 bases and J lost 8 bases. DNA for the CDR3: TGTGCCAGCAGCATCTTAGGACAGGGGAGAGATTCACCCCTCCACTTT. Translating gives CASSILGQGRDSPLHF.

This clone was seen only once. The CDR3 here is CASSYSNPGQNYGYTF. The CDR3, as DNA: TGTGCCAGCAGTTACTCGAATCCAGGGCAGAACTATGGCTACACCTTC. The chain carries TRBV6-5 and TRBJ1-2; TRBD1 is a possible D gene (5 bases). Trimming left V 0 bases short and J 2 bases short, with 13 bases between. Germline loops: CDR1 MNHEY, CDR2 SVGAGI. The CDR3 totals 16 residues.

The chain links TRBV28 to TRBJ2-7; unclear D gene. V lost 3 bases to trimming and J lost 5 bases, with 11 bases between them. The CDR3 runs to 13 residues. Germline V gives CDR1 MDHEN, CDR2 SYDVKM. For the CDR3, the DNA is TGTGCCAGCAGTTTGTCGCCGGCGGACGAGCAGTACTTC. This codes for CASSLSPADEQYF.

The CDR3 spells CASSLYESKETQYF. Written as DNA, the CDR3 is TGCGCCAGCAGCTTATACGAATCTAAAGAGACCCAGTACTTC. The genes are TRBV5-1 and TRBJ2-5; no definite D call. V was pared by 2 bases and J by 3 bases, with 11 bases between. The germline V gene encodes CDR1 SGHRS and CDR2 YFSETQ. This CDR3 contains 14 residues.

Concerning this clone itself: Mismatch with germline at one junction end may stem from a read error. The chain joins TRBV7-9 to TRBJ1-1; D is possibly TRBD1 (6 bases). This CDR3 has 14 amino acids. Germline values: CDR1 SEHNR, CDR2 FQNEAQ (reference sequence). CDR3 nucleotide sequence: TGTGCCAGCAGCTTCCACACAGGGAACCCTGAAGCTTTCTTT. It codes for CASSFHTGNPEAFF.

This clone has at least ten counts. The rearrangement uses TRBV27 and TRBJ2-7; 7 nucleotides line up with TRBD2. The J segment lost 5 bases and the V segment lost 3 bases, leaving 7 bases of the junction unmatched. This CDR3 comprises 14 residues. Looked up from germline, CDR1 is MNHEY and CDR2 is SMNVEV (reference sequence). In DNA, the CDR3 is TGTGCCAGCAGTTTGGGGGGGAGAAGCGACGAGCAGTACTTC. It encodes CASSLGGRSDEQYF.

Only one count was recorded for this clone. The CDR3 DNA is TGTGCCAGCAGCTTATACAGGGGGTCTGGAAACACCATATATTTT. This translates into CASSLYRGSGNTIYF. The J gene is TRBJ1-3, the V gene TRBV5-6, with 8 positions matching TRBD1. The CDR3 contains 15 residues. Germline CDR1 SGHDT, CDR2 YYEEEE. The J segment lost 1 base and the V segment lost 2 bases, leaving 2 bases of the junction unmatched.

The gene calls are TRBV18 and TRBJ1-1; D uncertain. Germline V gene sequence: CDR1 KGHSH, CDR2 LQKENI. This CDR3 has 14 residues. V was shortened by 0 bases and J by 8 bases, with 13 bases between the two germline ends. CDR3 sequence: CASSPPEVEGEAFF. As DNA, the CDR3 is TGTGCCAGCTCACCACCGGAAGTCGAGGGCGAAGCTTTCTTT. Looking up the rest from reference TRBV18 and TRBJ1-1 gives the full variable domain: NAGVMQNPRHLVRRRGQEARLRCSPMKGHSHVYWYRQLPEEGLKFMVYLQKENIIDESGMPKERFSAEFPKEGPSILRIQQVVRGDSAAYFCASSPPEVEGEAFFGQGTRLTVV.

In DNA form, the CDR3 reads TGTGCCAGCAGCCGGAACCCTGGGGACAGGGGGATTGATCAGCCCCAGCATTTT. Amino acid sequence: CASSRNPGDRGIDQPQHF. This sequence joins TRBV4-2 and TRBJ1-5; 11 nucleotides match TRBD1. The V gene's germline CDR1 is LGHNA and CDR2 YNFKEQ. The V and J ends lost 4 bases and 5 bases, in that order; junction bases with no gene match: 13. The CDR3 totals 18 residues.